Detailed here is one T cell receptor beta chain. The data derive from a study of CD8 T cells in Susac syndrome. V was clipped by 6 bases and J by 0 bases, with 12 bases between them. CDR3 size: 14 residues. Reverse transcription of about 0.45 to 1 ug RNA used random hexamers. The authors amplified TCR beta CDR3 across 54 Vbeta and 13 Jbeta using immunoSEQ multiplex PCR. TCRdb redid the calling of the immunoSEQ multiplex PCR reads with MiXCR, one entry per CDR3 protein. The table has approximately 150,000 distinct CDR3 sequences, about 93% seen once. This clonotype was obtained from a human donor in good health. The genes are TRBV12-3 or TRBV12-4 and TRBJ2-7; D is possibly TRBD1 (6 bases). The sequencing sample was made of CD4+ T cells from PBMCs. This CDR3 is CASSRGTFSYEQYF. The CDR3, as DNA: TGTGCCAGCAGCCGAGGGACATTCTCCTACGAGCAGTACTTC.